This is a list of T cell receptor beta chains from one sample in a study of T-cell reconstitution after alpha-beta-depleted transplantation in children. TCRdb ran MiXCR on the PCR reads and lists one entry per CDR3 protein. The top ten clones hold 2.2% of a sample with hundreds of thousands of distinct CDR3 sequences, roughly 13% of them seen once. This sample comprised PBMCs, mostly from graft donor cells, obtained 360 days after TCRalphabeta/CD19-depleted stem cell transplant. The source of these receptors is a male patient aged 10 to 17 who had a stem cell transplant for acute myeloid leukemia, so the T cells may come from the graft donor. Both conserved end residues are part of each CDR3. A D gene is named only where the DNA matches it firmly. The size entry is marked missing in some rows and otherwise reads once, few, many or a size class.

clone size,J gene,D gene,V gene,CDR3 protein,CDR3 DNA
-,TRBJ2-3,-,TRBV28,CASRPPAFKGDTQYF,TGTGCCAGCAGACCTCCGGCATTCAAAGGAGATACGCAGTATTTT
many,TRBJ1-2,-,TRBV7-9,CASSRNYLGDYTF,TGTGCCAGCAGCAGAAACTACCTAGGGGACTACACCTTC
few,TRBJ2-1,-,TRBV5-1,CASSWRTVSNEQFF,TGCGCCAGCAGCTGGAGGACAGTGTCAAATGAGCAGTTCTTC
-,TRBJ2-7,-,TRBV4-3,CASSQLVEQYF,TGCGCCAGCAGCCAACTAGTCGAGCAGTACTTC
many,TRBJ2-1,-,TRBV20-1,CSARRDRVPSGPYNEQFF,TGCAGTGCTAGGCGGGACAGAGTTCCTAGCGGGCCATACAATGAGCAGTTCTTC
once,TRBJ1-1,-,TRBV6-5,CASSYGGGALVNTEAFF,TGTGCCAGCAGTTACGGGGGTGGGGCCCTTGTGAACACTGAAGCTTTCTTT
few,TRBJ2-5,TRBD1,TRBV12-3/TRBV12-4,CASSPGTAVGTQYF,TGTGCCAGCAGCCCGGGGACAGCCGTGGGGACCCAGTACTTC
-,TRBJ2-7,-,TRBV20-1,CSARSTRILNEQYF,TGCAGTGCTAGATCGACTAGGATTTTGAACGAGCAGTACTTC
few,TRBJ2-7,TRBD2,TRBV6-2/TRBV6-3,CASRLRLAGARPAYEQYF,TGTGCCAGCAGGCTCAGACTAGCGGGAGCTAGACCGGCCTACGAGCAGTACTTC
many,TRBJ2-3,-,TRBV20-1,CSARRLLSTDTQYF,TGCAGTGCTAGACGACTTCTCAGCACAGATACGCAGTATTTT
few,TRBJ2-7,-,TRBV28,CASADRPFSYEQYF,TGTGCCAGCGCAGACAGGCCCTTCTCCTACGAGCAGTACTTC
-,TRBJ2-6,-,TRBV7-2,CASKVGANVLTF,TGTGCCAGCAAGGTGGGGGCCAACGTCCTGACTTTC
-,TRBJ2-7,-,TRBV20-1,CSARSGFEQYF,TGCAGTGCTAGGTCTGGGTTTGAGCAGTACTTC
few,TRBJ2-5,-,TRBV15,CATSRRFAGAGETQYF,TGTGCCACCAGCAGACGATTTGCGGGGGCCGGAGAGACCCAGTACTTC
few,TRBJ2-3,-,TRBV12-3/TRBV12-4,CASTGEGDTQYF,TGTGCCAGCACCGGCGAGGGAGATACGCAGTATTTT
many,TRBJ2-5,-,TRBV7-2,CASSSRETQYF,TGTGCCAGCAGCTCTAGGGAGACCCAGTACTTC
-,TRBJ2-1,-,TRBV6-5,CASSYASVISYNEQFF,TGTGCCAGCAGTTACGCCAGCGTAATCTCCTACAATGAGCAGTTCTTC
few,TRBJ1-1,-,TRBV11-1,CASSLNMDRPNTEAFF,TGTGCCAGCAGTCTTAACATGGACAGACCGAACACTGAAGCTTTCTTT
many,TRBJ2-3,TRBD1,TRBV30,CAWSLGDRGDTQYF,TGTGCCTGGTCTTTGGGGGACAGGGGTGATACGCAGTATTTT
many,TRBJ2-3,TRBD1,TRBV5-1,CASSARTGSIDTQYF,TGCGCCAGCAGCGCCAGGACAGGGAGTATCGATACGCAGTATTTT
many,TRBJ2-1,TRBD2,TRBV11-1,CASSLGVAGGSSYNEQFF,TGTGCCAGCAGCTTAGGGGTAGCGGGAGGGAGCTCCTACAATGAGCAGTTCTTC